The clone carrying this T cell receptor (beta chain) showed up just a few times. Germline CDR1 DFQATT, CDR2 SNEGSKA (reference sequence). Trimming took off 0 bases at V and 2 bases at J, with 6 bases between the two ends. This CDR3 comprises 13 residues. From RNA transcripts, TCR beta CDR3 regions were amplified. An initial round of RT-PCR targeting the TCR CDR3 relied on the HTBI primer set. A single record per CDR3 protein comes from TCRdb applying MiXCR to the multiplex PCR reads. Here the sample spans about 500,000 distinct CDR3 sequences, roughly 16% being singletons. This specimen comes from a study of T cells in Graves' hyperthyroidism and ophthalmopathy.

This receptor was taken from a young woman with Graves' ophthalmopathy. The sequenced sample was blood. This sequence joins TRBV20-1 and TRBJ2-3; no firm D call. The chain's CDR3 is CSARDRVTDTQYF. The CDR3 region has the DNA TGCAGTGCTAGAGATCGGGTCACAGATACGCAGTATTTT.